This TCR beta chain is from a study of T cells in Graves' hyperthyroidism and ophthalmopathy. Study results and caveats: In blood, most of the thyroid clonotypes expanded above 0.001 were also present. The authors' 13 V-J model separated ophthalmopathy from stable hyperthyroidism.

From RNA transcripts, TCR beta CDR3 regions were amplified. Researchers ran a first-round RT-PCR on the TCR CDR3 using the HTBI primer set. TCRdb re-analysed the multiplex PCR reads in MiXCR, keeping a single row per CDR3 protein. The sample holds 550,000 to 700,000 distinct CDR3 sequences, around 46% seen once. Notes on this clonotype: Its antigen is still unknown.

Germline V lookup: CDR1 KGHDR, CDR2 SFDVKD. This CDR3 has 13 amino acids. Between the trimmed V and J ends, which lost 4 bases and 9 bases, there was a span of 12 bases. Sequencing was performed on peripheral blood or thyroid tissue (not recorded which). This TCR came from an adult woman with Graves' disease, either hyperthyroidism or ophthalmopathy (not recorded which). The chain uses TRBV24-1 and TRBJ2-1; D is possibly TRBD1 (6 bases). The CDR3 sequence: CATSESQGSEQFF. CDR3 in DNA: TGTGCCACCAGTGAATCACAGGGCAGTGAGCAGTTCTTC.